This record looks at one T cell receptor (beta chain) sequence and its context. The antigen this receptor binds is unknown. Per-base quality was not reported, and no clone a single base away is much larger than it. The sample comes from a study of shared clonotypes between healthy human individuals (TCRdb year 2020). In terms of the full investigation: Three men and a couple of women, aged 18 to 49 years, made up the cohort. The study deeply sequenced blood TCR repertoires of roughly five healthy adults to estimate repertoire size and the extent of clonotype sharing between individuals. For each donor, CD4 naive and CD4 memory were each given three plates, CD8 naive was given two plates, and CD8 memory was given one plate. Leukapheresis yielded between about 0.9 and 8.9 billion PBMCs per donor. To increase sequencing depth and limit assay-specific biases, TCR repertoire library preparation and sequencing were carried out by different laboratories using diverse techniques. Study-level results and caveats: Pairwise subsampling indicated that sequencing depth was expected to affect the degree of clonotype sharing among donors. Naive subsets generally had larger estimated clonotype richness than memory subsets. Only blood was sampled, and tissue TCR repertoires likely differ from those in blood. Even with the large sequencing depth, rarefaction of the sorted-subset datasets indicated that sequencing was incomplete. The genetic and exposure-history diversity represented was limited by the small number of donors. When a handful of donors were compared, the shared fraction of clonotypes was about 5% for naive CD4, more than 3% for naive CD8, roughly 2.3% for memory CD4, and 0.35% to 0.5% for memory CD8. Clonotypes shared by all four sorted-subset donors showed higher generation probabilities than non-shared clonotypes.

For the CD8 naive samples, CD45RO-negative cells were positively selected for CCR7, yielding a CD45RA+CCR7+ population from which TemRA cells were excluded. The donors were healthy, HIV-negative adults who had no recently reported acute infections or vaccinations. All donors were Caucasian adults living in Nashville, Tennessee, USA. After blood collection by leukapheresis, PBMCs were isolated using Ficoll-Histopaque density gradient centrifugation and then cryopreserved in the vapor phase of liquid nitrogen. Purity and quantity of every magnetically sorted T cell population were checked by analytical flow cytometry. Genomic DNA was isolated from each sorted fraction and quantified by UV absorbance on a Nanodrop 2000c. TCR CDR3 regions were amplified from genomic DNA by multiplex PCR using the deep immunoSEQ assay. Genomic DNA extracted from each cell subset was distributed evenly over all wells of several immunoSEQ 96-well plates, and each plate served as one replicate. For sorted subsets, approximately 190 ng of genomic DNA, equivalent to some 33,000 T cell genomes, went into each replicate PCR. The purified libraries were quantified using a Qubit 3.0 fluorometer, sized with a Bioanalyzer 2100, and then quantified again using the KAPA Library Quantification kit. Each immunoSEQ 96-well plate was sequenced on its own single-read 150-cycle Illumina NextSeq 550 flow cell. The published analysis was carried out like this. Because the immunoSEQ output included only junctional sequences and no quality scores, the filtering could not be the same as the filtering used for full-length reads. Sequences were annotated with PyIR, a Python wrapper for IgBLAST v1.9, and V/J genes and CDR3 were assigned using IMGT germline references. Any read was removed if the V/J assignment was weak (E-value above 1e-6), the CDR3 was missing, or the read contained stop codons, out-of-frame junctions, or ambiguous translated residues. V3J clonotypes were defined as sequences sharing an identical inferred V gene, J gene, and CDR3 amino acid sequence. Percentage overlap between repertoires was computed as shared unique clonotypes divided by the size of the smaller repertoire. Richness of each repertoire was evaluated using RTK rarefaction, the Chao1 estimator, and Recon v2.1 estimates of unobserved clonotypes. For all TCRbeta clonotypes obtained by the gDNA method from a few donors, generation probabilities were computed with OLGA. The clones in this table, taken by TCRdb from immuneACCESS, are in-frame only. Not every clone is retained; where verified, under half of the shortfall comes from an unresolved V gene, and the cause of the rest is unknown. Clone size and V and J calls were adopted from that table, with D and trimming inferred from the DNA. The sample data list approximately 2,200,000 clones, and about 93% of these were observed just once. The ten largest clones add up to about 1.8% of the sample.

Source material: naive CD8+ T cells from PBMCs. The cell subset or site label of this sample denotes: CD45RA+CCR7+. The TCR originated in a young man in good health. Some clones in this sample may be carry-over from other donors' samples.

The bases read TGTGCCAGCAGTTTAGGGGAATCCGGGGAGCTGTTTTTT. It codes for CASSLGESGELFF. The V gene is TRBV28 and the J gene is TRBJ2-2; confidence is insufficient to name the D gene. V and J are truncated by 2 bases and 6 bases respectively, leaving an intervening sequence of 7 bases. Per the germline V gene, MDHEN is the CDR1 and SYDVKM is the CDR2. Spanning cysteine to phenylalanine, the CDR3 consists of 13 amino acids. Only CDR3 DNA is held: 39 bases, read in frame from base 1.